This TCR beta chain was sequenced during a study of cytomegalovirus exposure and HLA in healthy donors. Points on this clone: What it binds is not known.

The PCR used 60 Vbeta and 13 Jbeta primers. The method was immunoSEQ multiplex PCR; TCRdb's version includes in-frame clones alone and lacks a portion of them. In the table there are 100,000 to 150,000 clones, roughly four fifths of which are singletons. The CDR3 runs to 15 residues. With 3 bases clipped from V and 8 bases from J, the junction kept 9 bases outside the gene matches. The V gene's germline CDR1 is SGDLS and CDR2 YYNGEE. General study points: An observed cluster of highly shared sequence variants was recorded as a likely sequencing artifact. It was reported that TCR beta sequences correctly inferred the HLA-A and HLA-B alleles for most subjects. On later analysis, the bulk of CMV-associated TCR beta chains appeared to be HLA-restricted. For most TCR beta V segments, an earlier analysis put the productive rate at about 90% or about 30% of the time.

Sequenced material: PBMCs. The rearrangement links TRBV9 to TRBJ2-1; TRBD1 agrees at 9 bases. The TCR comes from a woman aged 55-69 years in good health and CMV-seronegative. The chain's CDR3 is CASSGGTGTVDEQFF. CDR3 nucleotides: TGTGCCAGCAGCGGGGGGACAGGGACGGTGGATGAGCAGTTCTTC.